The 16 T cell receptor beta chains below all came from one sample that was sequenced in a study of shared clonotypes between healthy human individuals. Data came from immunoSEQ multiplex PCR; TCRdb stores just in-frame clones and leaves some out. The data hold about 470,000 clones, with 70% to 80% observed a single time. Sequenced sample: PBMCs. The source of these receptors is a woman aged 35 to 49 in good health. Some clones in this sample may be carry-over from other donors' samples.

This chain uses TRBV5-4 with TRBJ2-3, with 7 bases identical to TRBD2. CDR3 size: 12 residues. V lost 9 bases to trimming and J lost 1 base; unmatched junction nucleotides: 2. The V gene's germline CDR1 is SGHNT and CDR2 YYREEE (reference sequence). The CDR3 DNA sequence: TGTGCCACCGGACTAGGCACAGATACGCAGTATTTT. Protein: CATGLGTDTQYF.

This rearrangement joins TRBV9 to TRBJ2-3, with D maybe TRBD2 (6 bases). Trimming took off 0 bases at V and 4 bases at J, with 15 bases between the two ends. From germline, CDR1 is SGDLS and CDR2 YYNGEE. The length of the CDR3 is 16 residues. The CDR3 region is CASSVENLARSDTQYF. CDR3 DNA sequence: TGTGCCAGCAGCGTAGAAAACCTAGCGAGGTCAGATACGCAGTATTTT.

This chain's CDR3 is CASSDSAPSTDTQYF. The CDR3 DNA is TGCGCCAGCAGTGATAGCGCACCTAGCACAGATACGCAGTATTTT. The chain is built from TRBV5-1 and TRBJ2-3; D possibly corresponds to TRBD2 (5 bases). V was trimmed by 5 bases and J by 0 bases, leaving 13 bases between them. The germline V gene encodes CDR1 SGHRS and CDR2 YFSETQ. The CDR3 consists of 15 residues.

This chain connects TRBV7-9 to TRBJ2-1; 14 bases fit TRBD2. V shed 5 bases, J shed 9 bases, and the junction held 9 bases outside the gene matches. Germline V gene lookup returns CDR1 SEHNR and CDR2 FQNEAQ (reference sequence). The CDR3 contains 16 residues. The CDR3 sequence: CASSPRGLAGVTEQFF. Here the CDR3 DNA reads TGTGCCAGCAGCCCCAGGGGACTAGCGGGAGTTACTGAGCAGTTCTTC.

V gene TRBV10-2 combines with J gene TRBJ2-1; 12 bases fit TRBD2. V was pared by 7 bases and J by 6 bases, with 7 bases of the junction left unmatched. The CDR3 runs 15 residues. Germline V gives CDR1 WSHSY, CDR2 SAAADI. The CDR3 reads CASTLAGGPFNEQFF. The CDR3 nucleotides are TGCGCCAGCACCCTAGCGGGAGGGCCTTTCAATGAGCAGTTCTTC.

This clone showed up just once. The chain is built from TRBV11-3 and TRBJ2-3; 9 bases align to TRBD2. The V segment lost 1 base and the J segment 5 bases; nucleotides outside the gene matches: 7. Germline CDR1 reads SGHNT; CDR2 reads YENEEA. This CDR3 contains 16 residues. The CDR3 DNA is TGTGCCAGCAGCTTAGGAGGCGGGAGGGCCATAGATACGCAGTATTTT. It encodes CASSLGGGRAIDTQYF.

The chain carries TRBV5-5 and TRBJ2-7; perhaps D is TRBD1 or TRBD2 (6 bases each). Looked up from germline, CDR1 is SGHKS and CDR2 is YYEKEE (reference sequence). This CDR3 is built from 14 residues. Trimming took off 1 base at V and 2 bases at J, with 10 bases between the two ends. CDR3 residues: CASSLQGRTYEQYF. In nucleotides, the CDR3 is TGTGCCAGCAGCTTGCAGGGGAGGACCTACGAGCAGTACTTC.

There are a few counts of this clone. The rearrangement links TRBV15 to TRBJ2-1, with 9 bases lining up with TRBD1. V lost 6 bases and J lost 12; bases outside the gene matches: 6. The CDR3 sequence is 12 residues long. Germline CDR1 is LNHNV and CDR2 is YYDKDF (reference sequence). The CDR3 nucleotides are TGTGCCACCAGAATACAGGGGGCTGGGCAGTTCTTC. Translation gives CATRIQGAGQFF.

The rearrangement uses TRBV2 and TRBJ1-1, with D uncertain. Trimming removed 7 bases from V and 7 bases from J, with 28 bases in between. This CDR3 is 17 amino acids long. Germline-derived CDR1 and CDR2 are SNHLY and FYNNEI. CDR3 nucleotide sequence: TGTGCCAGCATTGGAGGCAGGTCCCCTTCGGCTACCCATGAAGCTTTCTTT. This encodes CASIGGRSPSATHEAFF.

The chain uses TRBV9 and TRBJ2-2; perhaps TRBD2 as D (5 bases). V was cut by 2 bases and J by 6 bases, with 11 bases left in between. Germline assignment: CDR1 SGDLS and CDR2 YYNGEE. This CDR3 is 14 amino acids long. CDR3 DNA sequence: TGTGCCAGCAGCGTCCCCACTAGTCCCGGGGAGCTGTTTTTT. As protein: CASSVPTSPGELFF.

The chain uses TRBV7-3 and TRBJ1-1; 7 positions match TRBD1. This CDR3 has 13 residues. The germline gives CDR1 SGHTA, CDR2 FQGTGA. With V trimmed by 0 bases and J by 7 bases, 2 bases remained unmatched. The DNA of the CDR3 is TGTGCCAGCAGCTTAACGAGGGACAGTGAAGCTTTCTTT. Protein sequence: CASSLTRDSEAFF. The complete variable domain, with remaining parts taken from reference TRBV7-3 and TRBJ1-1, reads GAGVSQTPSNKVTEKGKYVELRCDPISGHTALYWYRQSLGQGPEFLIYFQGTGAADDSGLPNDRFFAVRPEGSVSTLKIQRTERGDSAVYLCASSLTRDSEAFFGQGTRLTVV.

V is TRBV11-2 and J is TRBJ1-4; unclear D gene. This CDR3 is 13 amino acids long. From germline, CDR1 is SGHAT and CDR2 FQNNGV. V was trimmed by 5 bases and J by 7 bases, leaving 11 bases between them. CDR3 in amino acids: CASSHERSEKLFF. Written as DNA, the CDR3 is TGTGCCAGCAGCCACGAGCGGAGTGAAAAACTGTTTTTT.

This clone has just a few counts. The CDR3 is CASSKGQFSSYEQYF. DNA for the CDR3: TGTGCCAGCAGCAAAGGACAGTTCTCCTCCTACGAGCAGTACTTC. This chain uses TRBV21-1 with TRBJ2-7; the table's D gene call, TRBD1, was not cross checked with the DNA. TRBV21-1 is classified as a pseudogene. This CDR3 has 15 amino acids.

The chain links TRBV6-1 to TRBJ2-1; D is unclear. The germline V gene has CDR1 MNHNS and CDR2 SASEGT. The CDR3 runs 15 residues. The V end lost 5 bases, the J end lost 2 bases, and 13 bases lay between the germline ends. The CDR3 DNA follows: TGTGCCAGCAGTCCCGATTGGTCTACCTACAATGAGCAGTTCTTC. Encoded protein: CASSPDWSTYNEQFF.

The chain has TRBV25-1 and TRBJ2-3; 7 bases are shared with TRBD2. V was clipped by 3 bases and J by 1 base; unmatched bases: 4. CDR3 length: 15 residues. Per the germline V gene, CDR1 is MGHDK and CDR2 is SYGVNS. The CDR3 DNA follows: TGTGCCAGCAGTGAGGTTGGGGGGGGCACAGATACGCAGTATTTT. Protein: CASSEVGGGTDTQYF. Looking up the rest from reference TRBV25-1 and TRBJ2-3 gives the full variable domain: EADIYQTPRYLVIGTGKKITLECSQTMGHDKMYWYQQDPGMELHLIHYSYGVNSTEKGDLSSESTVSRIRTEHFPLTLESARPSHTSQYLCASSEVGGGTDTQYFGPGTRLTVL.

The chain carries TRBV29-1 and TRBJ1-2; no definite D call. Germline CDR1 is SQVTM and CDR2 is ANQGSEA. Trimming took 2 bases from V and 0 from J, leaving 4 bases between them. The CDR3 loop spans 12 amino acids. CDR3 sequence reads: CSVESPNYGYTF. Written as DNA, the CDR3 is TGCAGCGTTGAATCTCCTAACTATGGCTACACCTTC.